The entry below gives a single TCR beta chain sequence along with its context. The V end lost 0 bases, the J end lost 11 bases, and 14 bases lay between the germline ends. From germline, CDR1 is SGHTS and CDR2 YDEGEE. The CDR3 is 13 amino acids. A second PCR, run for about 7 to 11 cycles, used a sample-barcoded 5' primer plus a J-beta primer mix. TCRdb reprocessed the 5' RACE reads via MiXCR and lists one record per CDR3 protein. This repertoire shows over 1,500,000 distinct CDR3 sequences, just under 50% found once; its top ten account for 2% to 2.5%. The sample belongs to a study of blood T cells in healthy people across ages.

The sequence was obtained from a woman in her thirties or forties in good health. The chain carries TRBV5-8 and TRBJ1-1, with a weak D call TRBD1 (5 bases). The sequenced material came from blood. The chain's CDR3 is CASSLVRRGAAFF. DNA for the CDR3: TGTGCCAGCAGCTTGGTGAGGAGGGGAGCGGCTTTCTTT.